One and the same sample provided the 11 T cell receptor beta chains below, sequenced in a study of PD-1 blockade in classical Hodgkin lymphoma. Indicated time point: cycle 4 day 1 (C4D1), after 5 to 7 weeks of nivolumab. No patient escaped relapse after autologous stem cell transplantation, and brentuximab vedotin exposure varied. The assay was immunoSEQ multiplex PCR, and TCRdb's table has in-frame clones only and misses some. The sample gives around 92,000 clones, more than 80% of which show up once; over 15% is in the top ten. This sample comprised peripheral blood mononuclear cells (PBMCs), obtained before the fourth cycle of nivolumab. Source of these receptors: a human donor with classical Hodgkin lymphoma.

This chain links TRBV7-9 with TRBJ2-7; 11 nucleotides align to TRBD2. The CDR3 is 14 residues long. Germline V lookup: CDR1 SEHNR, CDR2 FQNEAQ (reference sequence). Trimming at V came to 5 bases and at J to 4 bases, leaving 4 bases not matched to a gene. For the CDR3, the DNA is TGTGCCAGCAGCCGTAGCGGGGGGGCGTACGAGCAGTACTTC. It yields the protein CASSRSGGAYEQYF.

The chain employs TRBV5-1 and TRBJ2-7; TRBD2 matches 15 bases. J lost 7 bases, V lost 0 bases, and 5 bases had no gene match. CDR3 length: 16 amino acids. Germline V lookup: CDR1 SGHRS, CDR2 YFSETQ. The CDR3 loop is CASSLGLGLAGGEQYF. CDR3 sequence (DNA): TGCGCCAGCAGCTTGGGGTTGGGACTAGCGGGAGGAGAGCAGTACTTC.

The gene calls are TRBV10-3 and TRBJ1-6; D unclear. V was cut by 5 bases and J by 9 bases, with 8 bases left in between. CDR3 length: 12 amino acids. The V gene's germline CDR1 is ENHRY and CDR2 SYGVKD. The CDR3 loop reads CAISKRGSPLHF. CDR3 DNA: TGTGCCATCAGTAAGCGGGGTTCACCCCTCCACTTT.

The chain carries TRBV11-2 and TRBJ2-1; 7 nucleotides agree with TRBD2. CDR1 is SGHAT, CDR2 FQNNGV, per germline. The CDR3 is 13 residues long. Losses at the gene ends were 5 bases for V and 12 bases for J; bases not matched to a gene: 10. CDR3 nucleotide sequence: TGTGCCAGCAGCGGCCCCGGGACTACTCCGCAGTTCTTC. Encoded protein: CASSGPGTTPQFF.

The chain is built from TRBV19 and TRBJ1-4; D ambiguous. The CDR3 has 14 residues. V was shortened by 5 bases and J by 5 bases, with 12 bases between the two germline ends. The germline gives CDR1 LNHDA, CDR2 SQIVND (reference sequence). Here the CDR3 DNA reads TGTGCCAGTAGTCCGGGAAACCAGAATGAAAAACTGTTTTTT. Its protein product is CASSPGNQNEKLFF.

This chain links TRBV10-3 with TRBJ1-1, with D tentatively TRBD1 (5 bases). Germline V lookup: CDR1 ENHRY, CDR2 SYGVKD. Trimming took 2 bases from V and 3 from J, leaving 13 bases between them. The CDR3 runs 15 residues. The CDR3: CAISELQGAYTEAFF. CDR3 in DNA: TGTGCCATCAGTGAGCTTCAGGGAGCCTACACTGAAGCTTTCTTT.

In this sample, this clone turned up once. CDR3: CASSGLGAHLGNTIYF. The DNA for the CDR3 is TGTGCCAGCAGCGGGTTGGGGGCCCACTTGGGAAACACCATATATTTT. The chain has TRBV9 and TRBJ1-3, with D tentatively TRBD1 (6 bases). The CDR3 has 16 amino acids. CDR1 is SGDLS and CDR2 is YYNGEE in the germline V gene. The V and J ends lost 3 bases and 4 bases respectively, with 17 bases between them.

This sequence joins TRBV11-2 and TRBJ1-1, with D unresolved. Germline V gene sequence: CDR1 SGHAT, CDR2 FQNNGV. V lost 3 bases, J lost 1 base, and 0 bases lay in between. This CDR3 is 11 amino acids long. CDR3 region: CASSLNTEAFF. The CDR3 nucleotides are TGTGCCAGCAGCTTGAACACTGAAGCTTTCTTT.

This chain links TRBV12-5 with TRBJ1-1; D is undetermined. V was trimmed by 8 bases and J by 1 base, leaving 8 bases between them. Germline V gene data show CDR1 as LGHNT and CDR2 as FRNRAP. The CDR3 is made up of 12 amino acids. The CDR3 DNA follows: TGTGCTAGTTGCCGAGAGAACACTGAAGCTTTCTTT. Translating it yields CASCRENTEAFF.

The chain couples TRBV19 to TRBJ1-5; D remains ambiguous. The V gene's germline CDR1 is LNHDA and CDR2 SQIVND (reference sequence). The CDR3 totals 13 residues. Trimming took 8 bases from V and 0 from J, leaving 8 bases between them. The CDR3 here is CASSVTSNQPQHF. DNA for the CDR3: TGTGCCAGTTCGGTCACTAGCAATCAGCCCCAGCATTTT.

The chain uses TRBV5-1 and TRBJ1-4; D is possibly TRBD1 (5 bases). The CDR3 contains 14 residues. Between the trimmed V and J ends, which lost 4 bases and 7 bases, there was a span of 14 bases. Germline V CDR1 and CDR2: SGHRS, YFSETQ. The CDR3 spells CASSPGAGVEKLFF. In DNA form, the CDR3 reads TGCGCCAGCAGCCCTGGGGCGGGGGTTGAAAAACTGTTTTTT.